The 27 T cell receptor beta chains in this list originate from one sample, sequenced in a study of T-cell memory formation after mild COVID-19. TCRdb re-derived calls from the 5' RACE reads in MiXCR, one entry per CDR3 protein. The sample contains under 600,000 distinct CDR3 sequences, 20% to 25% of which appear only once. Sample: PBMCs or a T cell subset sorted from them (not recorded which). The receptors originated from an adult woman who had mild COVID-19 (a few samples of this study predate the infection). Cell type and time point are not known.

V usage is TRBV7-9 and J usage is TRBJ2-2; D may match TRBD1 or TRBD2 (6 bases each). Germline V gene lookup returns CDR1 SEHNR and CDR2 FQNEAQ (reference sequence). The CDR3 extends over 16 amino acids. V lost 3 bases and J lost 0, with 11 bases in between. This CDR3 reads CASSFLGGPNTGELFF. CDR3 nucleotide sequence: TGTGCCAGCAGCTTCCTGGGGGGCCCGAACACCGGGGAGCTGTTTTTT.

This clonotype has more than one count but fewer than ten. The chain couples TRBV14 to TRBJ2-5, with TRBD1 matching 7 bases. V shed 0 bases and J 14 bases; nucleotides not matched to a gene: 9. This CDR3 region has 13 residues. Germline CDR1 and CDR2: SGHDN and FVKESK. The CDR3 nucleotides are TGTGCCAGCAGCCAAGATTTAGGGACAGCTCGTTACTTC. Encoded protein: CASSQDLGTARYF.

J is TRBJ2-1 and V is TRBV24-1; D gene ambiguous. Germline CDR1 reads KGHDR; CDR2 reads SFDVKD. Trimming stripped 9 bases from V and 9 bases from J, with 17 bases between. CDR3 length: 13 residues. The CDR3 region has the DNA TGTGCCACCGGTATAGGCGTGGTCGCTGAGCAGTTCTTC. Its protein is CATGIGVVAEQFF.

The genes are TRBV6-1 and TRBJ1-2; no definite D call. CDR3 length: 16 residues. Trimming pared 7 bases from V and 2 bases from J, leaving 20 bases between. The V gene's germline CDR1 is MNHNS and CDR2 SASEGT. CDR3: CASTLLSEPINYGYTF. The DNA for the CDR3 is TGTGCCAGCACCCTGCTTTCAGAGCCCATCAACTATGGCTACACCTTC.

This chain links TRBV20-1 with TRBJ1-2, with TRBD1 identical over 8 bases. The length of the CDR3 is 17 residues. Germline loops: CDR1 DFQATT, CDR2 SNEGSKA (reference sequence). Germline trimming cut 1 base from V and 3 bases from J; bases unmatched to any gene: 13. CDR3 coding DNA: TGCAGTGCTAGAGTCGAGGTTGGACAGGGATGGGACTATGGCTACACCTTC. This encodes CSARVEVGQGWDYGYTF.

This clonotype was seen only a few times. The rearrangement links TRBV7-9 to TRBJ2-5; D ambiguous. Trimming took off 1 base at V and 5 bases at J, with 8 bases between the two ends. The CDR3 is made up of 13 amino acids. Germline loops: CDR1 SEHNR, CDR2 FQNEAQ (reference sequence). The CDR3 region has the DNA TGTGCCAGCAGCTTAGAGAACGAGGAGACCCAGTACTTC. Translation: CASSLENEETQYF.

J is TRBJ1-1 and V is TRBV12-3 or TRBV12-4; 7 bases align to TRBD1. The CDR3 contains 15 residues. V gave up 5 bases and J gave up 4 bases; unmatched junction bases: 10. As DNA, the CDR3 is TGTGCCAGCAGTCCTGAGGGGGCGCGAAGCACTGAAGCTTTCTTT. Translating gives CASSPEGARSTEAFF.

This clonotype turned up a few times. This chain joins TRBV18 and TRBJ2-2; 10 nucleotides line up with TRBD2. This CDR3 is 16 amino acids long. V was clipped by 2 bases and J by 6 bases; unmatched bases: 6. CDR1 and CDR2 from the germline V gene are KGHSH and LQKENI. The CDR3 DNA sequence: TGTGCCAGCTCACCAGGGCTAGCGGGAGAAGCCGGGGAGCTGTTTTTT. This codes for CASSPGLAGEAGELFF. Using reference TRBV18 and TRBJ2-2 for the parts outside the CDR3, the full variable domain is NAGVMQNPRHLVRRRGQEARLRCSPMKGHSHVYWYRQLPEEGLKFMVYLQKENIIDESGMPKERFSAEFPKEGPSILRIQQVVRGDSAAYFCASSPGLAGEAGELFFGEGSRLTVL.

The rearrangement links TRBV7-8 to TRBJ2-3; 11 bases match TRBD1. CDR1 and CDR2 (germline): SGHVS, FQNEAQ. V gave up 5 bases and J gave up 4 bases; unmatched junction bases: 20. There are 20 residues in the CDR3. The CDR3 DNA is TGTGCCAGCAGCACCCCTAGAAGACCCTGGGACAGGGGGTTGTCAGATACGCAGTATTTT. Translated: CASSTPRRPWDRGLSDTQYF. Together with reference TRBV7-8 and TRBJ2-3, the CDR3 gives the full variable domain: GAGVSQSPRYKVAKRGQDVALRCDPISGHVSLFWYQQALGQGPEFLTYFQNEAQLDKSGLPSDRFFAERPEGSVSTLKIQRTQQEDSAVYLCASSTPRRPWDRGLSDTQYFGPGTRLTVL.

CDR3 amino acids: CASSHGSNPSTDTQYF. DNA for the CDR3: TGTGCCAGCAGCCACGGGAGTAACCCTAGCACAGATACGCAGTATTTT. This chain connects TRBV6-5 to TRBJ2-3; a weak D match, TRBD2 (6 bases). V gave up 6 bases and J gave up 0 bases, with 16 bases separating them. Germline-derived CDR1 and CDR2 are MNHEY and SVGAGI. CDR3 length: 16 amino acids.

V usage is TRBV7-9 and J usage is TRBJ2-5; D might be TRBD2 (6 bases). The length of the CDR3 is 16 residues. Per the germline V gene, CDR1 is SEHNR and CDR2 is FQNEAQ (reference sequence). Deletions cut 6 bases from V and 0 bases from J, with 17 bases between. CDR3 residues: CASRGAQWGDQETQYF. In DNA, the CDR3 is TGTGCCAGCAGAGGGGCACAGTGGGGGGACCAAGAGACCCAGTACTTC. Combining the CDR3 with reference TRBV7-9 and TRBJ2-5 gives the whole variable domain DTGVSQNPRHKITKRGQNVTFRCDPISEHNRLYWYRQTLGQGPEFLTYFQNEAQLEKSRLLSDRFSAERPKGSFSTLEIQRTEQGDSAMYLCASRGAQWGDQETQYFGPGTRLLVL.

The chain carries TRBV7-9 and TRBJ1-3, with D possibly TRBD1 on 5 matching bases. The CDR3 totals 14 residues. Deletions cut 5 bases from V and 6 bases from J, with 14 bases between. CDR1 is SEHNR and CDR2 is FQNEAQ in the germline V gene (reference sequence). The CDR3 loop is CASSPDSILNTIYF. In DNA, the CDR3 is TGTGCCAGCAGCCCCGACAGTATTCTAAACACCATATATTTT.

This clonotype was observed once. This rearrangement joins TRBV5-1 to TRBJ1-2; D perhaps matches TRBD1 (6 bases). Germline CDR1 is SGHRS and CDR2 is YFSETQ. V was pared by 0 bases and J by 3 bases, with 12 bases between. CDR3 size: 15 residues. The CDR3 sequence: CASSLGQARYYGYTF. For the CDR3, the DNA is TGCGCCAGCAGCTTGGGACAGGCACGTTACTATGGCTACACCTTC.

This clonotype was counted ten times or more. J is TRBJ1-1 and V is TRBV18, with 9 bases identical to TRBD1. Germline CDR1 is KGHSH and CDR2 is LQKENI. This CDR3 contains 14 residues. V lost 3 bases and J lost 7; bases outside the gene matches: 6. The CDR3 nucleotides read TGTGCCAGCTCACCTGGGACAGGGTTTAGTGAAGCTTTCTTT. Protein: CASSPGTGFSEAFF.

CDR3 sequence reads: CASSLSGYQPQHF. In DNA form, the CDR3 reads TGTGCCAGCAGCCTTTCAGGTTATCAGCCCCAGCATTTT. The chain is built from TRBV27 and TRBJ1-5; no firm D call. The CDR3 loop spans 13 amino acids. The germline V and J ends were trimmed by 6 bases and 5 bases, with 11 bases remaining between them. Germline V gene sequence: CDR1 MNHEY, CDR2 SMNVEV (reference sequence).

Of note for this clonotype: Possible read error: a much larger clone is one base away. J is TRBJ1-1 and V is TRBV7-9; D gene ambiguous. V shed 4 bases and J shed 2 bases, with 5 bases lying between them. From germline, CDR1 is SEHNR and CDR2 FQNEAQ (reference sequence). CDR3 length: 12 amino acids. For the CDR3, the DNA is TGTGCCAGCAGCTCCTTTAACACTGAAGCTTTCTTT. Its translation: CASSSFNTEAFF.

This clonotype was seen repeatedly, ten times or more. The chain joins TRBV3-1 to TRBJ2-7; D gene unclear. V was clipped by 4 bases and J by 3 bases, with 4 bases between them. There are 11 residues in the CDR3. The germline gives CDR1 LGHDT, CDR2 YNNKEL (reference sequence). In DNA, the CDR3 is TGTGCCAGCAGCCGGTTCTACGAGCAGTACTTC. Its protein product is CASSRFYEQYF.

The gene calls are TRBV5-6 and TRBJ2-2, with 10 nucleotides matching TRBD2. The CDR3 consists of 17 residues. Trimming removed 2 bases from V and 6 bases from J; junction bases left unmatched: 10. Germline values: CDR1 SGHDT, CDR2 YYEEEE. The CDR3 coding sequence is TGTGCCAGCAGCTTAAAGAGTGCTAGCGGGAGCGCCGGGGAGCTGTTTTTT. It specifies CASSLKSASGSAGELFF.

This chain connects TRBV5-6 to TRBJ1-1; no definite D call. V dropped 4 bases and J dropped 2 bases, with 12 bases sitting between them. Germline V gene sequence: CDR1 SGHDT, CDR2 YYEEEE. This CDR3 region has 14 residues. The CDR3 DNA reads TGTGCCAGCAGCGCAACTCGGGATAACACTGAAGCTTTCTTT. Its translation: CASSATRDNTEAFF.

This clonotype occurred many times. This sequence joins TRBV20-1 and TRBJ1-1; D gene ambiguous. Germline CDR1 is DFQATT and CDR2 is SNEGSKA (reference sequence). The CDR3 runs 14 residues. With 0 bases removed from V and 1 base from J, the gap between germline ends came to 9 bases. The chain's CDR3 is CSARDMDSNTEAFF. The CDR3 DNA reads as TGCAGTGCTAGAGATATGGATTCGAACACTGAAGCTTTCTTT.

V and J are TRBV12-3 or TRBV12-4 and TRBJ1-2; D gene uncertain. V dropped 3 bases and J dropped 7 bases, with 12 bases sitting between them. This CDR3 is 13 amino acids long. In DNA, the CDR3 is TGTGCCAGCAGTTTTAGAGGGTACGGTGGCTACACCTTC. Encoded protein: CASSFRGYGGYTF.

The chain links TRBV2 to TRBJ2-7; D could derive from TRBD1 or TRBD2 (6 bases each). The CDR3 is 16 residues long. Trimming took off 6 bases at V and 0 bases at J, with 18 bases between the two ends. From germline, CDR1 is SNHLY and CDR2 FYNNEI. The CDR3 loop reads CASRVGKGGLSYEQYF. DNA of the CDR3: TGTGCCAGCAGGGTTGGTAAGGGGGGACTCTCCTACGAGCAGTACTTC.

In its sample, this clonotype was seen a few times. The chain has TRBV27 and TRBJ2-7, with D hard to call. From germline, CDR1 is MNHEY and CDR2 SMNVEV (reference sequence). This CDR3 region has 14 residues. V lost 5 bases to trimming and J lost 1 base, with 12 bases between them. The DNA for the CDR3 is TGTGCCAGCAGTAAACCAGGCCTTTCCTACGAGCAGTACTTC. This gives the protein CASSKPGLSYEQYF.

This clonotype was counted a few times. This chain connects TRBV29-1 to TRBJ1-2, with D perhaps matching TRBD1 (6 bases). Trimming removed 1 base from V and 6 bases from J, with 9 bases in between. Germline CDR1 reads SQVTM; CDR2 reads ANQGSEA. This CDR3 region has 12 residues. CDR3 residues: CSVEGQANGYTF. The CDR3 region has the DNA TGCAGCGTTGAAGGACAGGCAAATGGCTACACCTTC.

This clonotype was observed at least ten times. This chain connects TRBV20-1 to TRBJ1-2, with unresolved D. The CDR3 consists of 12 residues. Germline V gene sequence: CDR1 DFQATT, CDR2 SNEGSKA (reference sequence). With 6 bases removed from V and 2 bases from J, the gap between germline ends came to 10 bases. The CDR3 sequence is CSARTENYGYTF. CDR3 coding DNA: TGCAGTGCACGTACGGAAAACTATGGCTACACCTTC.

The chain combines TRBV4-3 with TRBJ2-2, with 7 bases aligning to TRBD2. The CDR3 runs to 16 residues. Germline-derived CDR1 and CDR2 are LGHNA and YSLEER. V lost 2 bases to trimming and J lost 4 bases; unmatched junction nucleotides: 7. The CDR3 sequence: CASSQRLAISTGELFF. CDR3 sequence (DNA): TGCGCCAGCAGCCAAAGACTAGCCATCTCCACCGGGGAGCTGTTTTTT.

CDR3 sequence reads: CASSLQGWTPTDTQYF. CDR3 bases: TGTGCCAGCAGCTTACAGGGTTGGACACCCACAGATACGCAGTATTTT. This chain uses TRBV11-3 with TRBJ2-3, with D perhaps TRBD1 (5 bases). The CDR3 runs 16 residues. Trimming took 2 bases from V and 2 from J, leaving 14 bases between them. Looked up from germline, CDR1 is SGHNT and CDR2 is YENEEA.